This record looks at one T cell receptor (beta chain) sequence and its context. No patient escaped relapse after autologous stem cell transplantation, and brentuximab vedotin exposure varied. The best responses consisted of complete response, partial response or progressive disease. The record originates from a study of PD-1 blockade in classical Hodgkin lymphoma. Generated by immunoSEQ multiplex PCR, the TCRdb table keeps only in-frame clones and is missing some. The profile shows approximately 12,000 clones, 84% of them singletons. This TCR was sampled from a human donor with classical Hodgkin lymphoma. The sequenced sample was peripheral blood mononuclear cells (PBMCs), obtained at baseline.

The chain's CDR3 is CASGRGLAGNYEQYF. CDR3 bases: TGCGCCAGCGGAAGGGGACTAGCGGGAAATTACGAGCAGTACTTC. The genes are TRBV4-3 and TRBJ2-7; 13 bases are a match to TRBD2. V was clipped by 8 bases and J by 4 bases; unmatched bases: 8. This CDR3 has 15 residues. CDR1 and CDR2 from the germline V gene are LGHNA and YSLEER.